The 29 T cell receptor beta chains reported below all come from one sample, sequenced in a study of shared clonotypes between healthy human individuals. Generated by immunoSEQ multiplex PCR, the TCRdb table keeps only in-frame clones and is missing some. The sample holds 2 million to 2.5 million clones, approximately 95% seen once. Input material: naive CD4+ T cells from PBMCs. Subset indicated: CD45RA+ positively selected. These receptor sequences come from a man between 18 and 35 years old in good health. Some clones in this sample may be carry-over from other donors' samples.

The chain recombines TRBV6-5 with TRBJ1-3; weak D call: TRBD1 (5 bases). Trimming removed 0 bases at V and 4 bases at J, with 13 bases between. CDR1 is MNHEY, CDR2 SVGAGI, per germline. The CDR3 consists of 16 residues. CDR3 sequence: CASSYSGAGSGNTIYF. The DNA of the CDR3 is TGTGCCAGCAGTTACTCGGGCGCAGGGTCGGGAAACACCATATATTTT.

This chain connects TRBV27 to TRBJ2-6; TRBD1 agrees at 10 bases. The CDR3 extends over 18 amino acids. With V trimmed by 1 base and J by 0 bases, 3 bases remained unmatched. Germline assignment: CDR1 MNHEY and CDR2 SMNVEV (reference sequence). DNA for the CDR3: TGTGCCAGCAGTTTATGGACAGGGGGAGACTCTGGGGCCAACGTCCTGACTTTC. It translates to CASSLWTGGDSGANVLTF.

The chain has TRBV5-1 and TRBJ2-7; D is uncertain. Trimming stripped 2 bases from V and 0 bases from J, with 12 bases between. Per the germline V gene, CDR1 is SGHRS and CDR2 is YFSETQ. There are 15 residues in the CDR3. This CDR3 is CASSFIPSSSYEQYF. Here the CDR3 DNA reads TGCGCCAGCAGCTTCATCCCCTCGAGCTCCTACGAGCAGTACTTC.

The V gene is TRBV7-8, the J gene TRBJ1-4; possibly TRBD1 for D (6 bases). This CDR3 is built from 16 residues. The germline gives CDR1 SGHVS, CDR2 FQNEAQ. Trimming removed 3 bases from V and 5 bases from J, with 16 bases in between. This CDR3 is CASSFIIRGRNEKLFF. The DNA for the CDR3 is TGTGCCAGCAGCTTCATTATCAGGGGTCGGAATGAAAAACTGTTTTTT.

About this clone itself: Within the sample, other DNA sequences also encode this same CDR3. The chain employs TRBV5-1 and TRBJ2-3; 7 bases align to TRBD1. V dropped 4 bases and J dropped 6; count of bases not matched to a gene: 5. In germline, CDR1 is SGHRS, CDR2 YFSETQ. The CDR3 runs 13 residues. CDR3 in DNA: TGCGCCAGCAGCACGACAGGGACCGATACGCAGTATTTT. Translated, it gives CASSTTGTDTQYF.

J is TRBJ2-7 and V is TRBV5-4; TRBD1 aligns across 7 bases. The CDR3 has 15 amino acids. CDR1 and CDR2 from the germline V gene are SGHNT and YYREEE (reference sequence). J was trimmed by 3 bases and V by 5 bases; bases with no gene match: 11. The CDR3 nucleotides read TGTGCCAGCAGAGCCGGGACAGCCACACACTACGAGCAGTACTTC. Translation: CASRAGTATHYEQYF.

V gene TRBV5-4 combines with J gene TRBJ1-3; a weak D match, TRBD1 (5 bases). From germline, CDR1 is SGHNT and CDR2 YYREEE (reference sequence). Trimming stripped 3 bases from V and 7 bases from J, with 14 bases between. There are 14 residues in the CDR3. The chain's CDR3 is CASSSGGERNTIYF. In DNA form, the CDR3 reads TGTGCCAGCAGCTCTGGGGGGGAAAGGAACACCATATATTTT. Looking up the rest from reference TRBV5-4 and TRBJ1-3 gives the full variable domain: ETGVTQSPTHLIKTRGQQVTLRCSSQSGHNTVSWYQQALGQGPQFIFQYYREEENGRGNFPPRFSGLQFPNYSSELNVNALELDDSALYLCASSSGGERNTIYFGEGSWLTVV.

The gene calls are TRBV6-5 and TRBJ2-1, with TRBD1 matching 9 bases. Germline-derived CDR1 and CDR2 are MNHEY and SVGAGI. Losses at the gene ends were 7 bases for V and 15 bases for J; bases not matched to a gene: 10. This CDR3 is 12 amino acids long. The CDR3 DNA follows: TGTGCCAGCACTCAACTACAGGGGGCGTTGTTCTTC. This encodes CASTQLQGALFF.

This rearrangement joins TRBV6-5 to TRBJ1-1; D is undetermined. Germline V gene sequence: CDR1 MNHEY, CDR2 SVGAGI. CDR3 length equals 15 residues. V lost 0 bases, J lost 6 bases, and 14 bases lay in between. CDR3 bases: TGTGCCAGCAGTTACTCGAGGGTCTACCAACCTGAAGCTTTCTTT. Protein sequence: CASSYSRVYQPEAFF.

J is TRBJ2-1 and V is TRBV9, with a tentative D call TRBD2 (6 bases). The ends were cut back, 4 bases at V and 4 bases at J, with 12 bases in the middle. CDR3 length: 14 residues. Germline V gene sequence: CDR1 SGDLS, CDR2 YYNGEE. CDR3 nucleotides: TGTGCCAGCAGCCCCGGGCGGGATTACAATGAGCAGTTCTTC. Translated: CASSPGRDYNEQFF.

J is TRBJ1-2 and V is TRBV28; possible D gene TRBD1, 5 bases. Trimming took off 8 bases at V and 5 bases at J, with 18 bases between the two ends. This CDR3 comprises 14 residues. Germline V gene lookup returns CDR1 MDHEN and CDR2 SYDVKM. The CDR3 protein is CASVAPGGAYGYTF. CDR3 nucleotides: TGTGCCAGCGTCGCCCCTGGAGGGGCGTATGGCTACACCTTC.

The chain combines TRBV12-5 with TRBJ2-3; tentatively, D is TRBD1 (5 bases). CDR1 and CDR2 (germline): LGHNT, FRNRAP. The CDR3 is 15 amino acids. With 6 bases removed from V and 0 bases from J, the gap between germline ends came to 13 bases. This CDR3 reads CASGPDIISTDTQYF. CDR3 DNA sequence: TGTGCTAGTGGCCCGGACATTATTAGCACAGATACGCAGTATTTT.

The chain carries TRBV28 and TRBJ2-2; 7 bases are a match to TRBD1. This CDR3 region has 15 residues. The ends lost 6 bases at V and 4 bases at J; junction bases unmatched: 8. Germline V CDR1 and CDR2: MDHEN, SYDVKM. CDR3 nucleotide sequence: TGTGCCAGCAGGGACGGACAGGCCCCCACCGGGGAGCTGTTTTTT. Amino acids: CASRDGQAPTGELFF.

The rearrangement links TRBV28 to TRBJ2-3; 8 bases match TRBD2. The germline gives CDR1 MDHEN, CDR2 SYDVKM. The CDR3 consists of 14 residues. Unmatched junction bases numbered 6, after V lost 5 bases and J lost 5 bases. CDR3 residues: CASSTGLARDTQYF. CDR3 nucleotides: TGTGCCAGCAGTACAGGACTAGCTAGAGATACGCAGTATTTT.

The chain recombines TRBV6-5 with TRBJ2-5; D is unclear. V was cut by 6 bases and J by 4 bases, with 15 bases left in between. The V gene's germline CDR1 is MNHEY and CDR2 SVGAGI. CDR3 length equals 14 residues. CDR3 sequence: CASRRKRLGETQYF. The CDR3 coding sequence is TGTGCCAGCAGACGTAAGCGATTGGGAGAGACCCAGTACTTC.

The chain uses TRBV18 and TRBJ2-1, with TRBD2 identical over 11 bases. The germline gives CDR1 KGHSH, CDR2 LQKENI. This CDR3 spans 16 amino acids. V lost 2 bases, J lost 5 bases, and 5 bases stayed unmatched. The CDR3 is CASSPLGLAANNEQFF. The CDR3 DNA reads TGTGCCAGCTCACCATTGGGACTAGCGGCCAACAATGAGCAGTTCTTC. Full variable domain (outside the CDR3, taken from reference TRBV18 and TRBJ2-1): NAGVMQNPRHLVRRRGQEARLRCSPMKGHSHVYWYRQLPEEGLKFMVYLQKENIIDESGMPKERFSAEFPKEGPSILRIQQVVRGDSAAYFCASSPLGLAANNEQFFGPGTRLTVL.

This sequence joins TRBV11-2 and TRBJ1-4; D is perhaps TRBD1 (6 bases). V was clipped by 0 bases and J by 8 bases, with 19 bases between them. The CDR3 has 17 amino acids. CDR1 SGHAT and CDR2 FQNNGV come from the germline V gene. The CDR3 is CASSLDLWGAKREKLFF. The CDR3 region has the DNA TGTGCCAGCAGCTTAGATCTATGGGGGGCCAAAAGGGAAAAACTGTTTTTT.

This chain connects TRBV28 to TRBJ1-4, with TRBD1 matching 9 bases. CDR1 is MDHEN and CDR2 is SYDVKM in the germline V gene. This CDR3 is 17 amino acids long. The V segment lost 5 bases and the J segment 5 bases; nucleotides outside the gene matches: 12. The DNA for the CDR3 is TGTGCCAGCAGTGGTGGACAGGGGATTCGGGGCAATGAAAAACTGTTTTTT. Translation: CASSGGQGIRGNEKLFF.

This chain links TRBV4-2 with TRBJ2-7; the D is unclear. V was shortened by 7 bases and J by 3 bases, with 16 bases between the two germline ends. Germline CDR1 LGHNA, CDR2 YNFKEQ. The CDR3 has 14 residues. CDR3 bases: TGTGCCAGCACCGTCTCAAAATCTAGCTACGAGCAGTACTTC. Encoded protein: CASTVSKSSYEQYF.

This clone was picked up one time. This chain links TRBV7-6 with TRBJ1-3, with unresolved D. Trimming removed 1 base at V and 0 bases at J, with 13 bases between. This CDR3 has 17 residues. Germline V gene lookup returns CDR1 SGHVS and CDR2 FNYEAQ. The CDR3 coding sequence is TGTGCCAGCAGCTTAGGGACTTCCAGGCACTCTGGAAACACCATATATTTT. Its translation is CASSLGTSRHSGNTIYF.

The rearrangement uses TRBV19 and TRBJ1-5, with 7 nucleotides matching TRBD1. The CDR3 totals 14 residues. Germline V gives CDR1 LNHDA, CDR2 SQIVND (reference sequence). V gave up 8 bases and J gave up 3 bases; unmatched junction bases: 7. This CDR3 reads CASGRDRDNQPQHF. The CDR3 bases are TGTGCCAGTGGACGCGACAGGGACAATCAGCCCCAGCATTTT.

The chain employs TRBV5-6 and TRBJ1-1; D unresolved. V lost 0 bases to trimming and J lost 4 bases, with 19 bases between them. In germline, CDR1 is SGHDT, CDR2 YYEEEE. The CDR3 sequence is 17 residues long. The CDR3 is CASSLDRSRSLPTEAFF. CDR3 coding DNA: TGTGCCAGCAGCTTGGACCGTTCCAGGTCCCTCCCCACTGAAGCTTTCTTT. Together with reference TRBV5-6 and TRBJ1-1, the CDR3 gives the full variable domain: DAGVTQSPTHLIKTRGQQVTLRCSPKSGHDTVSWYQQALGQGPQFIFQYYEEEERQRGNFPDRFSGHQFPNYSSELNVNALLLGDSALYLCASSLDRSRSLPTEAFFGQGTRLTVV.

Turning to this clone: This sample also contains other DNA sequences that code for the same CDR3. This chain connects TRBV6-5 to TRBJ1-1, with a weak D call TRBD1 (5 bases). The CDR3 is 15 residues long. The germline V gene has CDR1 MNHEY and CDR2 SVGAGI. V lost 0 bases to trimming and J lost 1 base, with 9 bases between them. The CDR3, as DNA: TGTGCCAGCAGTTACTCCACTACAGGGAACACTGAAGCTTTCTTT. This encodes CASSYSTTGNTEAFF.

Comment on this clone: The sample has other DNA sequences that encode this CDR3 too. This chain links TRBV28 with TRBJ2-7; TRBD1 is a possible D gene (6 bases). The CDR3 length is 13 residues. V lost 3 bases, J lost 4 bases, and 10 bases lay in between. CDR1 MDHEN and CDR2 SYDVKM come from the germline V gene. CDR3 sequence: CASSLGTGYEQYF. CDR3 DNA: TGTGCCAGCAGTTTGGGAACAGGGTACGAGCAGTACTTC.

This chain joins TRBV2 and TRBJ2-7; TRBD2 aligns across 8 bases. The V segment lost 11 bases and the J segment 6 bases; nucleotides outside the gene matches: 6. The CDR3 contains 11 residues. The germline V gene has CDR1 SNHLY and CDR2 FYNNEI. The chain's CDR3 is CASGLAGEQYF. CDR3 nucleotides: TGTGCCTCCGGACTAGCCGGCGAGCAGTACTTC.

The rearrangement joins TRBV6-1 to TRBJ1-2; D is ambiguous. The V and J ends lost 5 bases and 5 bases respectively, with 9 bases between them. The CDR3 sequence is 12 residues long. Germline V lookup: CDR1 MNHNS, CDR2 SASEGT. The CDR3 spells CASSTTTYGYTF. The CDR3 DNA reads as TGTGCCAGCAGTACTACAACTTATGGCTACACCTTC.

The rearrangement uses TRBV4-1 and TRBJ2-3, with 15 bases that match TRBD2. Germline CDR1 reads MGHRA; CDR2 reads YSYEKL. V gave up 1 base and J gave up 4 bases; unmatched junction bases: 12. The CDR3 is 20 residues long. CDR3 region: CASSQVSARGLAGGADTQYF. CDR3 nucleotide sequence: TGCGCCAGCAGCCAAGTATCAGCGAGAGGACTAGCGGGAGGGGCAGATACGCAGTATTTT.

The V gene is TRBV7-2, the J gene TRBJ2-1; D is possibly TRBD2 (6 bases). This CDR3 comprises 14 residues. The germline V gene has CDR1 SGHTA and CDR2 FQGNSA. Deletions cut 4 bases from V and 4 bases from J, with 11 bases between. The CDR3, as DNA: TGTGCCAGCAGCTCAGTAGCGGCGTACAATGAGCAGTTCTTC. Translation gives CASSSVAAYNEQFF.

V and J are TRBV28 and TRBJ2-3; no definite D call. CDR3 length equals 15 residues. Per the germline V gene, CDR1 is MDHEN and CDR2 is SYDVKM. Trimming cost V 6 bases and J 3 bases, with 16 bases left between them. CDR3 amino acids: CASSTTTLLTDTQYF. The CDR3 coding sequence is TGTGCCAGCAGCACTACAACTTTACTTACAGATACGCAGTATTTT.